Listed below are T cell receptor beta chains from one sample, sequenced in a study of T cell responses to AZD1222 COVID-19 vaccine. The data were produced by immunoSEQ multiplex PCR, yet TCRdb's version contains in-frame clones alone and is incomplete. The data hold 25,000 to 35,000 clones, with roughly 93% observed a single time. The sample here was peripheral blood, taken on day 0 of AZD1222 vaccination. The source of these receptors is an adult in good health. The CDR3 runs from the conserved cysteine through the conserved F or W. The order of the fields is clone size, J gene, D gene, V gene, CDR3 length, CDR3 DNA, CDR3 protein. D genes are given only for firm matches. Expanded clones get a size class; other rows say once, few or many, or leave the size out.

NA,TRBJ1-2,TRBD1,TRBV27,15,TGTGCCAGCAGTTTATCGAGAGGGGGCGCCTCTGGCTACACCTTC,CASSLSRGGASGYTF
NA,TRBJ2-2,NA,TRBV7-6,15,TGTGCCAGCAGCCCAACTATCCCGGGGTCCGGGGAGCTGTTTTTT,CASSPTIPGSGELFF
NA,TRBJ1-2,NA,TRBV28,12,TGTGCCAGCAGTTCACCGAGGCTTGGCTACACCTTC,CASSSPRLGYTF
NA,TRBJ2-1,TRBD2,TRBV29-1,11,TGCAGCGTCCAAGCGGGAGGTGAGCAGTTCTTC,CSVQAGGEQFF
NA,TRBJ1-2,TRBD1,TRBV18,15,TGTGCCAGCTCACCTGCGCGGACAGGGGACTATGGCTACACCTTC,CASSPARTGDYGYTF
NA,TRBJ2-5,NA,TRBV9,15,TGTGCCAGCAGCGTAGCCGGACGTTTCCAAGAGACCCAGTACTTC,CASSVAGRFQETQYF
NA,TRBJ1-5,NA,TRBV19,14,TGTGCCAGTAGTATCCGGGACCGAAATCAGCCCCAGCATTTT,CASSIRDRNQPQHF
NA,TRBJ1-5,NA,TRBV30,14,TGTGCCTGGAGTGACGGGGAGCTGGGTCAGCCCCAGCATTTT,CAWSDGELGQPQHF
NA,TRBJ2-1,NA,TRBV10-3,14,TGTGCCATCGAGGAGGGTAGCTCCTACAATGAGCAGTTCTTC,CAIEEGSSYNEQFF
NA,TRBJ2-2,TRBD1,TRBV19,16,TGTGCCAGTAGTATAGAGACAGGGGCGAACACCGGGGAGCTGTTTTTT,CASSIETGANTGELFF
NA,TRBJ2-3,TRBD2,TRBV3-1/TRBV3-2,14,TGTGCCAGCAGCCAGCGGGGGGGCACAGATACGCAGTATTTT,CASSQRGGTDTQYF
once,TRBJ1-3,TRBD1,TRBV4-1,15,TGCGCCAGCAGCCAGGGACAGGGGGTTGAAAACACCATATATTTT,CASSQGQGVENTIYF
NA,TRBJ2-2,NA,TRBV4-3,17,TGCGCCAGCAGCCAAGAGGGGGTACAGGGGAGGACCGGGGAGCTGTTTTTT,CASSQEGVQGRTGELFF
NA,TRBJ1-1,NA,TRBV30,13,TGTGCCTGCCTAGCGCCAACGAACACTGAAGCTTTCTTT,CACLAPTNTEAFF
NA,TRBJ2-7,NA,TRBV27,15,TGTGCCAGCAGTTTGGGGGACGCGGGGACCTACGAGCAGTACTTC,CASSLGDAGTYEQYF
few,TRBJ2-1,TRBD2,TRBV28,13,TGTGCCAGCATTACTGGACTAGCGGGAGAGCAGTTCTTC,CASITGLAGEQFF
NA,TRBJ2-7,NA,TRBV27,14,TGTGCCAGCAGTCCCCCGGGACCTACCTACGAGCAGTACTTC,CASSPPGPTYEQYF
NA,TRBJ1-1,TRBD1,TRBV19,12,TGTGCCAGTAGTAGGGAGACAGGGGTGGCTTTCTTT,CASSRETGVAFF